This T cell receptor (beta chain) came from a study of blood T cell repertoires in COVID-19. The CDR3 is 16 residues long. CDR1 and CDR2 (germline): KGHDR, SFDVKD. V trimming: 5 bases; J trimming: 4 bases; junction bases outside the gene matches: 11. Profiled with immunoSEQ multiplex PCR; TCRdb holds only in-frame clones, not every one. The sample consists of hundreds of thousands of clones, about 90% of them appearing once. The rearrangement links TRBV24-1 to TRBJ2-5, with 8 nucleotides matching TRBD1. This clonotype originated in a woman between 70 and 85 years old with COVID-19, enrolled during active disease. Sequencing was performed on peripheral blood. This CDR3 is CATSGTRTGFGETQYF. CDR3 DNA sequence: TGTGCCACCAGTGGTACCCGGACAGGGTTTGGAGAGACCCAGTACTTC.